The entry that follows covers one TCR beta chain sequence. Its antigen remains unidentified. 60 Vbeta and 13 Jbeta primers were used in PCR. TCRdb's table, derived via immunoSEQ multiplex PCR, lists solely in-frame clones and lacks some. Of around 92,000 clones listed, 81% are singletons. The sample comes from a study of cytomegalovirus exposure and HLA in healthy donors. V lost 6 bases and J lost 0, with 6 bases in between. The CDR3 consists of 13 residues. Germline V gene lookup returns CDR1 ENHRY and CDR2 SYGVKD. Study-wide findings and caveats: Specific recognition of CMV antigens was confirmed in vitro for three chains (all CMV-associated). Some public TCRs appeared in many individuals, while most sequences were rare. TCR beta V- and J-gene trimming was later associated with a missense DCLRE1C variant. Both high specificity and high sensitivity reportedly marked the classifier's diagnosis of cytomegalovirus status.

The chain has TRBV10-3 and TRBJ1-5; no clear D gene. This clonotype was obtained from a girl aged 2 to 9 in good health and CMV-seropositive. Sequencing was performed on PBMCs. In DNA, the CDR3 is TGTGCCATCAGCTCAGGTAGCAATCAGCCCCAGCATTTT. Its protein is CAISSGSNQPQHF.